Below, one TCR beta chain is given with its context. Survey-level immunoSEQ sequencing profiled the TCR beta repertoire. Sequenced by immunoSEQ multiplex PCR; TCRdb stores in-frame clones only, minus some. The sample yields some 68,000 clones, around 93% seen once. The CDR3 sequence is 16 residues long. Unmatched junction bases numbered 15, after V lost 5 bases and J lost 10 bases. The germline V gene has CDR1 SGHTA and CDR2 FQGNSA. The specimen was PBMCs. The J gene is TRBJ2-1, the V gene TRBV7-2; 9 positions match TRBD2. This clonotype was obtained from a man between 35 and 55 years old with rheumatoid arthritis. The CDR3 is CASSPIAGGPRGEQFF. In nucleotides, the CDR3 is TGTGCCAGCAGCCCAATTGCGGGAGGGCCGCGCGGGGAGCAGTTCTTC.